The source of this T cell receptor beta chain is a study of T-cell reconstitution after alpha-beta-depleted transplantation in children. Unique molecular identifiers featured in how the TCRbeta library was prepared. Each CDR3 protein gets one entry after TCRdb re-called the PCR reads with MiXCR. The table shows 190,000 or so distinct CDR3 sequences, with roughly 7.5% occurring only once. Germline V gene sequence: CDR1 ENHRY, CDR2 SYGVKD. With 2 bases removed from V and 0 bases from J, the gap between germline ends came to 12 bases. CDR3 size: 16 residues. This clonotype was seen repeatedly, ten times or more.

The chain joins TRBV10-3 to TRBJ2-3, with D possibly being TRBD1 (7 bases). This TCR came from a human donor who donated a stem cell graft to a child with Wiskott-Aldrich syndrome. Specimen: PBMCs from the stem cell graft donor, collected from the stem cell graft. CDR3 coding DNA: TGTGCCATCAGTGAGGGTGCGGGACAGAGCACAGATACGCAGTATTTT. Translation: CAISEGAGQSTDTQYF.